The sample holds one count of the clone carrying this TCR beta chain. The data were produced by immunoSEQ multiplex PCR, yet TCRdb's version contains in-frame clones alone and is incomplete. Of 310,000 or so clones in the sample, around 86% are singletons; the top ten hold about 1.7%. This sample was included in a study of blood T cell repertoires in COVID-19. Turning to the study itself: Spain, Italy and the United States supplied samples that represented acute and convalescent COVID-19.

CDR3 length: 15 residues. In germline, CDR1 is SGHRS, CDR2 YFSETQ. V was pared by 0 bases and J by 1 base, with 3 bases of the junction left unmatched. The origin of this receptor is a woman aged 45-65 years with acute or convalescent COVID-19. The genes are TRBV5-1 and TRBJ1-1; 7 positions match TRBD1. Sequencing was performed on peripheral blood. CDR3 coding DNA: TGCGCCAGCAGCTTGGACAGGGGAAAGAACACTGAAGCTTTCTTT. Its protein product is CASSLDRGKNTEAFF.